This passage covers 14 T cell receptor beta chains from one sample sequenced in a study of blood T cell repertoires in COVID-19 (dated by TCRdb to 2020 to 2021). Library preparation employed the immunoSEQ multiplex PCR assay. The immuneACCESS repertoire file appears here via TCRdb, limited to in-frame rearrangements. These files lack a portion of the clones; in checked studies, under half of the deficit traces to unresolved V genes, and the cause of the others is not known. This sample is represented by fewer than 250,000 clones; around 85% of them were singletons. Roughly 3.8% of the sample is held by the ten biggest clonotypes. The specimen sequenced was PBMCs or T cells enriched from blood (not recorded which). Every receptor here comes from a woman between 35 and 50 years old with acute COVID-19.

This clone is a singleton in its sample. The chain uses TRBV19 and TRBJ2-4; 8 bases map to TRBD1. This CDR3 region has 16 residues. From germline, CDR1 is LNHDA and CDR2 SQIVND (reference sequence). Trimming cost V 5 bases and J 0 bases; bases outside gene matches: 6. CDR3 sequence (DNA): TGTGCCAGTAGTCACCGGGACAGGCTAGCCAAAAACATTCAGTACTTC. Translated, it gives CASSHRDRLAKNIQYF. Complete variable domain (other parts from reference TRBV19 and TRBJ2-4): DGGITQSPKYLFRKEGQNVTLSCEQNLNHDAMYWYRQDPGQGLRLIYYSQIVNDFQKGDIAEGYSVSREKKESFPLTVTSAQKNPTAFYLCASSHRDRLAKNIQYFGAGTRLSVL.

The rearrangement joins TRBV7-9 to TRBJ1-4, with D perhaps matching TRBD1 (6 bases). Germline V gene lookup returns CDR1 SEHNR and CDR2 FQNEAQ (reference sequence). V was trimmed by 3 bases and J by 1 base, leaving 9 bases between them. The CDR3 runs to 15 residues. CDR3 residues: CASSFGGQTNEKLFF. The CDR3 DNA reads as TGTGCCAGCAGCTTCGGGGGGCAAACTAATGAAAAACTGTTTTTT.

The J gene is TRBJ2-1, the V gene TRBV9, with D possibly TRBD1 on 6 matching bases. This CDR3 region has 17 residues. Germline CDR1 and CDR2: SGDLS and YYNGEE. Trimming removed 0 bases at V and 6 bases at J, with 19 bases between. The CDR3 region is CASSVGPYYRVGNEQFF. The CDR3 region has the DNA TGTGCCAGCAGCGTAGGCCCCTACTACAGGGTAGGCAATGAGCAGTTCTTC. The full variable domain, rest sourced from reference TRBV9 and TRBJ2-1, is DSGVTQTPKHLITATGQRVTLRCSPRSGDLSVYWYQQSLDQGLQFLIQYYNGEERAKGNILERFSAQQFPDLHSELNLSSLELGDSALYFCASSVGPYYRVGNEQFFGPGTRLTVL.

This rearrangement joins TRBV20-1 to TRBJ1-1; maybe TRBD1 (5 bases). CDR1 and CDR2 (germline): DFQATT, SNEGSKA (reference sequence). V lost 6 bases, J lost 2 bases, and 7 bases lay in between. CDR3 length equals 11 residues. The CDR3 DNA reads TGCAGTGCCAGGGAAAACACTGAAGCTTTCTTT. Translated, it gives CSARENTEAFF.

V gene TRBV10-3 combines with J gene TRBJ2-7; 11 bases line up with TRBD2. This CDR3 comprises 15 residues. Germline lookup yields CDR1 ENHRY and CDR2 SYGVKD. The V segment lost 5 bases and the J segment 2 bases; nucleotides outside the gene matches: 5. The CDR3 spells CAISLTSGGTYEQYF. The CDR3 nucleotides read TGTGCCATCAGTCTCACTAGCGGGGGAACCTACGAGCAGTACTTC.

The V and J genes are TRBV11-2 and TRBJ1-2; D is undetermined. This CDR3 spans 12 amino acids. Trimming shortened V by 0 bases and J by 8 bases, and 7 bases separated the two germline ends. The germline V gene has CDR1 SGHAT and CDR2 FQNNGV. DNA of the CDR3: TGTGCCAGCAGCTTAGATCTCCAGGGCTACACCTTC. It yields the protein CASSLDLQGYTF. Combining the CDR3 with reference TRBV11-2 and TRBJ1-2 gives the whole variable domain EAGVAQSPRYKIIEKRQSVAFWCNPISGHATLYWYQQILGQGPKLLIQFQNNGVVDDSQLPKDRFSAERLKGVDSTLKIQPAKLEDSAVYLCASSLDLQGYTFGSGTRLTVV.

The chain uses TRBV6-1 and TRBJ1-1, with D tentatively TRBD1 (5 bases). CDR1 is MNHNS, CDR2 SASEGT, per germline. V lost 2 bases, J lost 3 bases, and 10 bases lay in between. The CDR3 is 14 residues long. The CDR3 region has the DNA TGTGCCAGCAGTGAAATGCGGGGGTACACTGAAGCTTTCTTT. Encoded protein: CASSEMRGYTEAFF.

This clone was seen just once. The chain employs TRBV9 and TRBJ2-2; maybe TRBD2 (5 bases). Per the germline V gene, CDR1 is SGDLS and CDR2 is YYNGEE. Trimming took 0 bases from V and 5 from J, leaving 14 bases between them. CDR3 length: 16 amino acids. The CDR3 protein is CASSVGAGVETGELFF. CDR3 coding DNA: TGTGCCAGCAGCGTAGGGGCCGGGGTTGAGACCGGGGAGCTGTTTTTT.

This sequence joins TRBV18 and TRBJ2-3; 7 bases align to TRBD2. The germline gives CDR1 KGHSH, CDR2 LQKENI. This CDR3 comprises 19 residues. V dropped 0 bases and J dropped 0; count of bases not matched to a gene: 12. This CDR3 is CASSPPGLAGVTSTDTQYF. The CDR3 DNA sequence: TGTGCCAGCTCACCACCGGGTCTCGCGGGAGTTACTAGCACAGATACGCAGTATTTT.

V is TRBV7-6 and J is TRBJ2-7; 8 bases agree with TRBD2. CDR1 SGHVS and CDR2 FNYEAQ come from the germline V gene. Losses at the gene ends were 5 bases for V and 2 bases for J; bases not matched to a gene: 5. The CDR3 consists of 14 residues. The CDR3 sequence: CASSPTSGPYEQYF. CDR3 DNA: TGTGCCAGCAGCCCAACTAGCGGTCCCTACGAGCAGTACTTC.

The chain recombines TRBV27 with TRBJ2-1, with D possibly TRBD2 on 6 matching bases. CDR1 is MNHEY, CDR2 SMNVEV, per germline (reference sequence). With 3 bases removed from V and 4 bases from J, the gap between germline ends came to 7 bases. The CDR3 spans 13 residues. CDR3 in amino acids: CASSLDYYNEQFF. The CDR3 bases are TGTGCCAGCAGTTTGGACTATTACAATGAGCAGTTCTTC.

V and J are TRBV6-5 and TRBJ2-7; tentative D call: TRBD1 (6 bases). The CDR3 is 15 residues long. Germline-derived CDR1 and CDR2 are MNHEY and SVGAGI. V was cut by 0 bases and J by 3 bases, with 12 bases left in between. The DNA of the CDR3 is TGTGCCAGCAGTTACTCCCCAGGGGCCAGCTACGAGCAGTACTTC. This encodes CASSYSPGASYEQYF.

This chain links TRBV3-1 (or the pseudogene TRBV3-2) with TRBJ2-2, with D perhaps TRBD2 (5 bases). V was clipped by 8 bases and J by 4 bases, with 17 bases between them. The germline V gene has CDR1 LGHDT and CDR2 YNNKEL (reference sequence). This CDR3 is built from 15 residues. The CDR3 DNA is TGTGCCAGCTGCCTAGCAGGACTGGGCACCGGGGAGCTGTTTTTT. The encoded protein is CASCLAGLGTGELFF.

The rearrangement joins TRBV25-1 to TRBJ1-4; 7 nucleotides line up with TRBD1. Germline V gene data show CDR1 as MGHDK and CDR2 as SYGVNS. After removal of 2 bases from V and 0 bases from J, the junction contained 9 bases not matched to a gene. The CDR3 is made up of 18 amino acids. The CDR3 nucleotides are TGTGCCAGCAGTGAAAGGTTGACAGGGATGCCAACTAATGAAAAACTGTTTTTT. It codes for CASSERLTGMPTNEKLFF. Drawing the rest from reference TRBV25-1 and TRBJ1-4, the complete variable domain is EADIYQTPRYLVIGTGKKITLECSQTMGHDKMYWYQQDPGMELHLIHYSYGVNSTEKGDLSSESTVSRIRTEHFPLTLESARPSHTSQYLCASSERLTGMPTNEKLFFGSGTQLSVL.